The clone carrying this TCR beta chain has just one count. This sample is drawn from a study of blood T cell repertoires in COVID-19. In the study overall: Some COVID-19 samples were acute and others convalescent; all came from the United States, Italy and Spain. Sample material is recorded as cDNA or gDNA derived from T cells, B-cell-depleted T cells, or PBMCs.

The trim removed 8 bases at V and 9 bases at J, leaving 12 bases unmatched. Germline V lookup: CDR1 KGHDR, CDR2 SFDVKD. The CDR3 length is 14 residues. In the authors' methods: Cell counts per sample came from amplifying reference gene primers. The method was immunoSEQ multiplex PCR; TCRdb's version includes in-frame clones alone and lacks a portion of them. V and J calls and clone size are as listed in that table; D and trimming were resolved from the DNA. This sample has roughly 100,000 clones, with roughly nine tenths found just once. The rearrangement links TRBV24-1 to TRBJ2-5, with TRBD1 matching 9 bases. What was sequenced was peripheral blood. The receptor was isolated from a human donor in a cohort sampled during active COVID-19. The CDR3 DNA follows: TGTGCCACCACCTCCCGGACAGGGGTTTCTTCCCAGTACTTC. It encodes CATTSRTGVSSQYF.